This TCR beta chain was documented in a study of cytomegalovirus exposure and HLA in healthy donors. A few counts support this clone. The target antigen is unknown. The PCR made use of 60 Vbeta and 13 Jbeta primers. TCRdb's table, derived via immunoSEQ multiplex PCR, lists solely in-frame clones and lacks some. The profile shows around 94,000 clones, 81% of them singletons. Sampled while nominally healthy, donors likely had unrecorded immune exposures. Findings and caveats of the study: Apparent HLA restriction characterized most CMV-associated TCR beta chains in a later analysis. In a later analysis, DRB1 alleles had the most associated TCRs; HLA-C alleles the fewest.

The CDR3 totals 13 residues. The V gene's germline CDR1 is LNHDA and CDR2 SQIVND (reference sequence). The junction had 6 bases not matched to a gene; V was cut back by 6 bases and J by 12 bases. The sequencing sample was made of PBMCs. The chain joins TRBV19 to TRBJ2-1, with 12 bases lining up with TRBD1. The sequence was collected from a human donor in good health. CDR3 nucleotide sequence: TGTGCCAGTAGCCCGGGACAGGGGGCTTGGCAGTTCTTC. This sequence encodes CASSPGQGAWQFF.